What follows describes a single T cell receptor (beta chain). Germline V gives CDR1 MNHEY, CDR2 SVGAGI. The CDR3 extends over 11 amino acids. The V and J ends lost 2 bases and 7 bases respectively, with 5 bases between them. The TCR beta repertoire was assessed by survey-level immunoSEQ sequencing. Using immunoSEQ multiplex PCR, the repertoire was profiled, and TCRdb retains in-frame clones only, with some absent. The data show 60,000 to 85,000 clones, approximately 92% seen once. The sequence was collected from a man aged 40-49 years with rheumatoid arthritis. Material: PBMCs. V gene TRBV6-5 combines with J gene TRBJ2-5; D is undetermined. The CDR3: CASSYKGTQYF. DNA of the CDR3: TGTGCCAGCAGTTACAAGGGGACCCAGTACTTC.